The following is a T cell receptor beta chain sequence with its context. As it was prepared, the TCRbeta library received unique molecular identifiers. From the PCR reads, TCRdb called clonotypes with MiXCR, one entry per CDR3 protein. The sample lists about 440,000 distinct CDR3 sequences; over 40% were seen once. This entry is derived from a study of T-cell reconstitution after alpha-beta-depleted transplantation in children. The sequence derives from a girl aged 2-10 years with aplastic anemia, due to receive a stem cell transplant. Sequencing used PBMCs, obtained before TCRalphabeta/CD19-depleted stem cell transplant.

CDR3 in amino acids: CAWVPGQGLTDTQYF. Written as DNA, the CDR3 is TGTGCCTGGGTCCCAGGGCAGGGGCTCACAGATACGCAGTATTTT. The chain joins TRBV30 to TRBJ2-3; tentatively, D is TRBD1 (6 bases). This CDR3 has 15 residues. Germline V lookup: CDR1 GTSNPN, CDR2 SVGIG (reference sequence). Trimming left V 5 bases short and J 2 bases short, with 17 bases between.